The TCR beta chain described here comes from a study of blood T cell repertoires in COVID-19. Study details: Acute-phase and convalescent COVID-19 samples originated in the United States, Italy and Spain. T cells, B-cell-depleted T cells, or PBMCs provided the cDNA or gDNA that served as material.

Seattle-derived patients entered the study during active infection and were followed longitudinally. Sequencing was performed with immunoSEQ multiplex PCR; in TCRdb, only in-frame clones are kept and a portion is missing. In the table there are tens of thousands of clones, roughly three quarters of which are singletons. Germline CDR1 reads SQVTM; CDR2 reads ANQGSEA. The CDR3 consists of 12 residues. Trimming shortened V by 8 bases and J by 3 bases, and 13 bases separated the two germline ends. The table lists this clone with a few counts. The sequence derives from a man aged 65 to 85 with COVID-19, enrolled during active disease. The sample comprised peripheral blood. This rearrangement joins TRBV29-1 to TRBJ1-1; TRBD1 is a possible D gene (5 bases). This CDR3 is CSLKWGDTEAFF. DNA of the CDR3: TGCAGCCTTAAGTGGGGGGACACTGAAGCTTTCTTT.